This passage covers 23 T cell receptor beta chains from one sample sequenced in a study of cytomegalovirus exposure and HLA in healthy donors. PCR involved 60 Vbeta and 13 Jbeta primers. Libraries were prepared by immunoSEQ multiplex PCR; TCRdb keeps only in-frame clonotypes and omits some of them. Of about 170,000 clones in the sample, about three quarters were seen once. Sequencing used PBMCs. The source of these receptors is a girl between 10 and 17 years old in good health and CMV-seronegative.

This clone was seen only a few times. The V and J genes are TRBV6-5 and TRBJ1-1; 7 bases are a match to TRBD1. The V and J ends lost 6 bases and 0 bases, in that order; junction bases with no gene match: 4. The CDR3 has 14 amino acids. The germline V gene has CDR1 MNHEY and CDR2 SVGAGI. DNA of the CDR3: TGTGCCAGCAGGGTAGACAGGGTGAACACTGAAGCTTTCTTT. Translated: CASRVDRVNTEAFF.

The rearrangement uses TRBV5-4 and TRBJ2-3, with D perhaps TRBD2 (5 bases). V lost 0 bases and J lost 7, with 15 bases in between. From germline, CDR1 is SGHNT and CDR2 YYREEE (reference sequence). The length of the CDR3 is 15 residues. CDR3 in DNA: TGTGCCAGCAGCTTGGTTGGAGGATCCGCGAATACGCAGTATTTT. It translates to CASSLVGGSANTQYF.

The rearrangement links TRBV2 to TRBJ1-5; 9 bases map to TRBD1. The length of the CDR3 is 15 residues. Germline CDR1 SNHLY, CDR2 FYNNEI. Trimming took 5 bases from V and 3 from J; bases not matched to a gene: 5. CDR3 sequence: CASSFDRGVNQPQHF. CDR3 coding DNA: TGTGCCAGCAGTTTCGACAGGGGGGTCAATCAGCCCCAGCATTTT. The full variable domain, in which reference TRBV2 and TRBJ1-5 provide the parts outside the CDR3, is EPEVTQTPSHQVTQMGQEVILRCVPISNHLYFYWYRQILGQKVEFLVSFYNNEISEKSEIFDDQFSVERPDGSNFTLKIRSTKLEDSAMYFCASSFDRGVNQPQHFGDGTRLSIL.

The genes are TRBV30 and TRBJ1-3; D might be TRBD1 (6 bases). Trimming left V 3 bases short and J 8 bases short, with 17 bases between. The germline V gene encodes CDR1 GTSNPN and CDR2 SVGIG (reference sequence). The CDR3 covers 14 residues. CDR3 protein: CAWRSGGLVDTIYF. The CDR3 DNA reads as TGTGCCTGGAGATCGGGGGGGCTGGTTGACACCATATATTTT.

This chain connects TRBV6-5 to TRBJ1-1; no firm D call. The length of the CDR3 is 15 residues. V was shortened by 6 bases and J by 1 base, with 15 bases between the two germline ends. Per the germline V gene, CDR1 is MNHEY and CDR2 is SVGAGI. The CDR3 DNA reads as TGTGCCAGCAGCACTACCCGACTGTCGAACACTGAAGCTTTCTTT. It is translated as CASSTTRLSNTEAFF.

The CDR3 nucleotides read TGTGCCACCAGCAGGGACCCCGGGACAGGGTATGGCTACACCTTC. Its translation: CATSRDPGTGYGYTF. The chain recombines TRBV15 with TRBJ1-2; 9 nucleotides align to TRBD1. V shed 3 bases and J 5 bases; nucleotides not matched to a gene: 7. The CDR3 covers 15 residues. Germline loops: CDR1 LNHNV, CDR2 YYDKDF (reference sequence). Together with reference TRBV15 and TRBJ1-2, the CDR3 gives the full variable domain: DAMVIQNPRYQVTQFGKPVTLSCSQTLNHNVMYWYQQKSSQAPKLLFHYYDKDFNNEADTPDNFQSRRPNTSFCFLDIRSPGLGDTAMYLCATSRDPGTGYGYTFGSGTRLTVV.

The chain links TRBV9 to TRBJ1-1, with 9 nucleotides matching TRBD1. The germline V gene encodes CDR1 SGDLS and CDR2 YYNGEE. V shed 4 bases and J 3 bases; nucleotides not matched to a gene: 4. CDR3 length equals 14 residues. DNA of the CDR3: TGTGCCAGCAGCCCCAGACAGGGGGACACTGAAGCTTTCTTT. This codes for CASSPRQGDTEAFF.

This clone appeared many times. The chain combines TRBV5-6 with TRBJ2-3; a possible D gene is TRBD2 (5 bases). V was shortened by 2 bases and J by 2 bases, with 21 bases between the two germline ends. Looked up from germline, CDR1 is SGHDT and CDR2 is YYEEEE. The CDR3 runs to 18 residues. The CDR3 here is CASSFPWSRGANTDTQYF. The CDR3 DNA follows: TGTGCCAGCAGCTTTCCTTGGTCCCGGGGAGCAAACACAGATACGCAGTATTTT.

This rearrangement joins TRBV19 to TRBJ1-5; tentative D call: TRBD1 (5 bases). This CDR3 comprises 15 residues. V lost 1 base and J lost 7, with 14 bases in between. Germline CDR1 LNHDA, CDR2 SQIVND (reference sequence). CDR3 loop: CASSIVGQGGQPQHF. CDR3 coding DNA: TGTGCCAGTAGTATAGTGGGGCAGGGAGGGCAGCCCCAGCATTTT.

The V and J genes are TRBV5-6 and TRBJ2-3; 12 bases match TRBD2. The CDR3 totals 16 residues. V lost 3 bases and J lost 0; bases outside the gene matches: 2. Per germline, CDR1 SGHDT and CDR2 YYEEEE. The CDR3 DNA sequence: TGTGCCAGCAGCTCGCTAGCGGGGGGGAGCACAGATACGCAGTATTTT. Its translation is CASSSLAGGSTDTQYF.

This chain uses TRBV5-1 with TRBJ1-4, with TRBD1 identical over 7 bases. Germline CDR1 reads SGHRS; CDR2 reads YFSETQ. V trimming: 4 bases; J trimming: 6 bases; junction bases outside the gene matches: 9. This CDR3 contains 15 residues. DNA for the CDR3: TGCGCCAGCAGCCCGTTTGAGGGGGCAGATGAAAAACTGTTTTTT. Protein product: CASSPFEGADEKLFF.

This chain joins TRBV13 and TRBJ1-1; 8 bases line up with TRBD1. Germline CDR1 reads PRHDT; CDR2 reads FYEKMQ (reference sequence). With 4 bases clipped from V and 4 bases from J, the junction kept 5 bases outside the gene matches. The CDR3 loop spans 14 amino acids. The CDR3 DNA reads as TGTGCCAGCAGCTCCGACAGGGGAAGCACTGAAGCTTTCTTT. Translated, it gives CASSSDRGSTEAFF.

This sequence joins TRBV30 and TRBJ1-5; 7 bases line up with TRBD1. This CDR3 is 13 amino acids long. Looked up from germline, CDR1 is GTSNPN and CDR2 is SVGIG (reference sequence). V was pared by 7 bases and J by 3 bases, with 6 bases of the junction left unmatched. CDR3 sequence: CALKGTDNQPQHF. CDR3 sequence (DNA): TGTGCCTTGAAGGGGACAGACAATCAGCCCCAGCATTTT.

The V call is TRBV7-9, the J call TRBJ1-1; D unclear. V was pared by 3 bases and J by 0 bases, with 8 bases between. The length of the CDR3 is 14 residues. Per germline, CDR1 SEHNR and CDR2 FQNEAQ (reference sequence). CDR3 sequence: CASSLADMNTEAFF. The CDR3 region has the DNA TGTGCCAGCAGCTTGGCAGATATGAACACTGAAGCTTTCTTT.

This chain uses TRBV11-2 with TRBJ1-3, with TRBD1 matching over 7 bases. The CDR3 loop spans 17 amino acids. With 4 bases clipped from V and 3 bases from J, the junction kept 12 bases outside the gene matches. Looked up from germline, CDR1 is SGHAT and CDR2 is FQNNGV. This CDR3 is CASSSRGVGGFGNTIYF. The CDR3 DNA reads TGTGCCAGCAGCTCCCGCGGGGTAGGGGGCTTTGGAAACACCATATATTTT.

The chain carries TRBV7-9 and TRBJ2-3; the D gene is possibly TRBD2 (6 bases). Germline V gene sequence: CDR1 SEHNR, CDR2 FQNEAQ (reference sequence). This CDR3 has 16 residues. V was clipped by 5 bases and J by 0 bases, with 15 bases between them. CDR3 in amino acids: CASSPTGTGSTDTQYF. CDR3 nucleotide sequence: TGTGCCAGCAGCCCAACCGGGACTGGAAGCACAGATACGCAGTATTTT.

This clone showed up just a few times. V gene TRBV4-1 combines with J gene TRBJ1-5; 7 bases map to TRBD1. V was pared by 2 bases and J by 3 bases, with 4 bases of the junction left unmatched. The CDR3 is 15 residues long. Germline CDR1 reads MGHRA; CDR2 reads YSYEKL. The CDR3 loop is CASSQTQGNNQPQHF. The CDR3, as DNA: TGCGCCAGCAGCCAAACACAGGGGAACAATCAGCCCCAGCATTTT.

The chain has TRBV11-2 and TRBJ1-2; possibly TRBD1 for D (6 bases). V was shortened by 6 bases and J by 8 bases, with 16 bases between the two germline ends. This CDR3 is built from 13 residues. In germline, CDR1 is SGHAT, CDR2 FQNNGV. In nucleotides, the CDR3 is TGTGCCAGCAGTTCCCCGGGACAAGGGGGCTACACCTTC. Translated: CASSSPGQGGYTF.

This sequence joins TRBV5-5 and TRBJ1-1; D is undetermined. V dropped 3 bases and J dropped 4 bases, with 16 bases sitting between them. Germline V CDR1 and CDR2: SGHKS, YYEKEE (reference sequence). The CDR3 sequence is 15 residues long. The CDR3 protein is CASSSFTGALTEAFF. For the CDR3, the DNA is TGTGCCAGCAGCTCATTTACTGGAGCCCTCACTGAAGCTTTCTTT.

Turning to this clone: The sample holds other DNA sequences that translate to the same CDR3. The genes are TRBV5-1 and TRBJ2-7, with TRBD2 matching 10 bases. This CDR3 comprises 16 residues. Unmatched junction bases numbered 13, after V lost 5 bases and J lost 5 bases. CDR1 and CDR2 (germline): SGHRS, YFSETQ. The CDR3 loop reads CASRSVAGGGGNEQYF. The CDR3 DNA sequence: TGCGCCAGCAGGTCCGTAGCGGGGGGCGGAGGAAACGAGCAGTACTTC.

V gene TRBV6-1 combines with J gene TRBJ1-1; no firm D call. Germline loops: CDR1 MNHNS, CDR2 SASEGT. The CDR3 totals 13 residues. Trimming cost V 3 bases and J 3 bases, with 8 bases left between them. CDR3 nucleotide sequence: TGTGCCAGCAGTGAGAGGTTGGACACTGAAGCTTTCTTT. Its translation: CASSERLDTEAFF.

In this sample, this clone turned up a few times. V usage is TRBV2 and J usage is TRBJ2-1; 7 bases fit TRBD2. The V gene's germline CDR1 is SNHLY and CDR2 FYNNEI. The length of the CDR3 is 15 residues. Germline trimming cut 11 bases from V and 6 bases from J; bases unmatched to any gene: 16. For the CDR3, the DNA is TGTGCCGGCCTTGCAGGACTAGGTCCCTCCAATGAGCAGTTCTTC. Encoded protein: CAGLAGLGPSNEQFF.

This sequence joins TRBV5-8 and TRBJ2-3, with 7 bases fitting TRBD2. Losses at the gene ends were 1 base for V and 0 bases for J; bases not matched to a gene: 5. This CDR3 comprises 16 residues. Germline V CDR1 and CDR2: SGHTS, YDEGEE. This chain's CDR3 is CASSLSLAESTDTQYF. The CDR3 bases are TGTGCCAGCAGCTTGTCGCTAGCGGAGAGCACAGATACGCAGTATTTT.